This T cell receptor (beta chain) originates from a study of human T cells and chemical hapten exposure (dated by TCRdb to the early 2020s). Regarding the study in general: For sensitization, 2% DPC in acetone was applied to an approximately 2 cm by approximately 2 cm area of upper inner arm skin. Throughout the study period of approximately 23 weeks, patients also received therapeutic DPC doses to the scalp every week. Patch testing was done on the upper back using Finn chambers containing 0.01% DPC, and results were scored after 6 days according to International Contact Dermatitis Research Group standards. Alopecia areata with under or over 50% scalp involvement, alopecia totalis and alopecia universalis were represented in the patient cohort, which was mostly female. Libraries were combined into a pool for sequencing, and differences in TCR yield between samples came mainly from small differences in library volumes within the pool. Peripheral blood TCR repertoire changes were tracked in vivo in alopecia patients during primary and secondary sensitization to the hapten diphenylcyclopropenone (DPC). Blood samples were taken from patients before sensitization (week 0) and at 2, 6 and about 24 weeks after DPC sensitization. Blood for TCR sequencing was provided by twenty-nine alopecia patients at one to four time points (pre-sensitization, 2, 6 and 24 weeks).

The library was built by means of RACE. Sequenced on a NextSeq 500. Library preparation attached unique molecular identifiers to individual cDNA molecules for quantitative, reproducible TCR counting. Each blood RNA sample was used to sequence both TCR alpha and TCR beta chains. On the authors' methods: Samples had a median of about 96,000 TCRs, with a range from roughly 20,000 to 700,000. V, J and CDR3 annotation of the TCR reads was performed with the Decombinator software suite. For the PS versus PT1 abundance plots, all samples were subsampled to the same number of TCRs (28,000). Expanded TCRs were defined as absent before sensitization and observed at least eight times at the 2-week time point. TCRdb applied fastp at Q25 and MiXCR to the public reads, then kept only in-frame beta chains. Rows with a matching CDR3 protein are joined into one entry that keeps the most common DNA and genes. TCRdb, rather than the study authors, made the V and J calls. For this sample the table gives just over 80,000 distinct CDR3 sequences, of which roughly 10% were detected only once. The ten top clones hold roughly 4% of the sample.

This clonotype was observed at least ten times. The target of this receptor is not known. No much larger clone exists at a distance of one base, and base qualities are not known. What the time point label conveys for this sample: patch test 1, 2 weeks after DPC sensitization. What this sample's treatment or condition label stands for: therapeutic diphenylcyclopropenone sensitization with weekly scalp DPC. At each patch-test visit, blood was drawn before the patch test was applied. To be eligible, patients had to be aged 18 to 70, diagnosed with alopecia and judged suitable for DPC therapy, while pregnant patients were excluded. Total RNA was isolated from unfractionated whole blood collected in Tempus Blood RNA tubes. Overall study outcomes, separate from this receptor: Patch test score correlated positively with the number of PT1 expanded TCRs, reaching significance at thresholds 8, 16 and 32 but not at 4. Repeated subsampling changed both the strength of the expansion versus patch-test correlation and the threshold at which that correlation became significant. The number of TCRs above 1 in 1000 frequency did not change with DPC sensitization; there was no evidence of global repertoire structure alterations. All patients had alopecia, a presumed autoimmune disease, so their immune response might differ from that of healthy individuals. Compared with pre-sensitization or healthy control sets, expanded TCRs formed significantly more large CDR3 similarity clusters, which is consistent with antigen-driven responses.

In the germline V gene, CDR1 corresponds to SGHRS and CDR2 to YFSETQ. Cut back by 4 bases and 3 bases, the V and J ends lie 19 bases apart. The CDR3 measures 16 amino acids from cysteine to phenylalanine. Kept here is only the CDR3 DNA, which spans 48 bases and is read in frame from base 1. The material was whole blood, obtained in connection with sensitization to the hapten diphenylcyclopropenone (DPC). The TCR originated in a woman aged 50 to 65 with alopecia areata. Some clones in this sample may be carry-over from other donors' samples. This chain joins TRBV5-1 to TRBJ1-1; no confident D gene assignment can be made. The CDR3 region has the sequence CASSAAGLGRDTEAFF. The DNA reads as follows: TGCGCCAGCAGCGCAGCCGGACTGGGGAGGGACACTGAAGCTTTCTTT. This CDR3, with the reference TRBV5-1 and TRBJ1-1 proteins standing in past its ends, gives the full variable domain KAGVTQTPRYLIKTRGQQVTLSCSPISGHRSVSWYQQTPGQGLQFLFEYFSETQRNKGNFPGRFSGRQFSNSRSEMNVSTLELGDSALYLCASSAAGLGRDTEAFFGQGTRLTVV.